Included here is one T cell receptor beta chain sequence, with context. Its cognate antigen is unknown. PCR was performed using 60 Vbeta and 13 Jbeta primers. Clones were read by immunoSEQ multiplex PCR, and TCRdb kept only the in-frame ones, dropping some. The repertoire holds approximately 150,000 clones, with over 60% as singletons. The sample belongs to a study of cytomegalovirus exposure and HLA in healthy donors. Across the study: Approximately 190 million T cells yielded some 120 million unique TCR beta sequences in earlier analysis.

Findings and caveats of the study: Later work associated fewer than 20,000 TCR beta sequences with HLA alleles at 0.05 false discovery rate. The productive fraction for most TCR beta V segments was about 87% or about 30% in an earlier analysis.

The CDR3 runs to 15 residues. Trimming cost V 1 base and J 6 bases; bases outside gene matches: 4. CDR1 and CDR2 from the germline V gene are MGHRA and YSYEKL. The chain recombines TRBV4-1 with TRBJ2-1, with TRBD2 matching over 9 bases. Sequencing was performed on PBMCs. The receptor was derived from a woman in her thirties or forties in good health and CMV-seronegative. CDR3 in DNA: TGCGCCAGCAGCCAAGTCGGCGGGAGGGCCAATGAGCAGTTCTTC. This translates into CASSQVGGRANEQFF.